Listed below are T cell receptor beta chains from one sample, sequenced in a study of blood T cell repertoires in COVID-19. Only in-frame clones appear in the TCRdb table, and some are missing; sequencing was by immunoSEQ multiplex PCR. Of fewer than 70,000 clones detected, almost 85% appear once; the ten largest clones hold roughly 25%. The sequenced sample consisted of peripheral blood. All receptors come from a man between 45 and 60 years old with acute or convalescent COVID-19. Both conserved end residues are part of each CDR3. D genes are given only for firm matches. Clone size is given for some rows only: seen once, a few or many times, or a class if the clone is expanded.

V: TRBV14; size: .; D: TRBD1; J: TRBJ1-2; DNA: TGTGCCAGCAGCGTTGCCAGACAGGGCTATGGCTACACCTTC; CDR3: CASSVARQGYGYTF
V: TRBV10-3; size: .; D: TRBD1; J: TRBJ1-5; DNA: TGTGCCATCAGCGGACAGGGGGGTATCAATCAGCCCCAGCATTTT; CDR3: CAISGQGGINQPQHF
V: TRBV28; size: .; D: TRBD1; J: TRBJ1-2; DNA: TGTGCCAGCAGTAGTTCAGGGGGGAATGGCTACACCTTC; CDR3: CASSSSGGNGYTF
V: TRBV18; size: .; D: .; J: TRBJ2-2; DNA: TGTGCCAGCTCACTGGACAGAGACACCGGGGAGCTGTTTTTT; CDR3: CASSLDRDTGELFF
V: TRBV19; size: once; D: TRBD1; J: TRBJ2-1; DNA: TGTGCCAGCGCCCCAGGGGGCTCCTACAATGAGCAGTTCTTC; CDR3: CASAPGGSYNEQFF
V: TRBV18; size: .; D: .; J: TRBJ2-1; DNA: TGTGCCAGCTCGCCCCCGGGACTTCCTAGTGAGCAGTTCTTC; CDR3: CASSPPGLPSEQFF
V: TRBV7-2; size: once; D: TRBD1; J: TRBJ1-5; DNA: TGTGCCAGCAGCTTAGTAGGGACAGGGATTCAGCCCCAGCATTTT; CDR3: CASSLVGTGIQPQHF
V: TRBV3-1/TRBV3-2; size: .; D: .; J: TRBJ1-2; DNA: TGTGCCAGCAGCTCAGGACTCCGTCAAAACTTCTACACCTTC; CDR3: CASSSGLRQNFYTF
V: TRBV3-1/TRBV3-2; size: .; D: TRBD2; J: TRBJ2-5; DNA: TGTGCCAGCAGCTTACGACTAGCGGGGCAAGAGACCCAGTACTTC; CDR3: CASSLRLAGQETQYF
V: TRBV4-1; size: few; D: TRBD1; J: TRBJ1-2; DNA: TGCGCCAGCAGCCAAGATGACAGGGGGATCGGCTACACCTTC; CDR3: CASSQDDRGIGYTF
V: TRBV7-6; size: once; D: TRBD1; J: TRBJ2-1; DNA: TGTGCCAGCAGCAAAAGGACAGGGGGCACCTACAATGAGCAGTTCTTC; CDR3: CASSKRTGGTYNEQFF
V: TRBV5-1; size: .; D: .; J: TRBJ1-6; DNA: TGCGCCAGCAGCTTGGCCGTGGGGGCCGAATCACCCCTCCACTTT; CDR3: CASSLAVGAESPLHF
V: TRBV4-1; size: .; D: .; J: TRBJ1-6; DNA: TGCGCCAGCAGCCAAGATCCGGGGGATAATTCACCCCTCCACTTT; CDR3: CASSQDPGDNSPLHF
V: TRBV4-2; size: .; D: TRBD1; J: TRBJ1-5; DNA: TGTGCCAGCAGCCTCGGGACAGCTTCCAATCAGCCCCAGCATTTT; CDR3: CASSLGTASNQPQHF
V: TRBV2; size: once; D: TRBD1; J: TRBJ2-1; DNA: TGTGCCAGCAGTGCGGACAGGAACAATGAGCAGTTCTTC; CDR3: CASSADRNNEQFF
V: TRBV7-8; size: .; D: .; J: TRBJ2-1; DNA: TGTGCCAGCAGCTTATCGGTAAACAATGAGCAGTTCTTC; CDR3: CASSLSVNNEQFF
V: TRBV3-1/TRBV3-2; size: .; D: .; J: TRBJ2-3; DNA: TGTGCCAGCAGCCAACTACAGGGAGCGGGGACAGATACGCAGTATTTT; CDR3: CASSQLQGAGTDTQYF
V: TRBV5-1; size: .; D: TRBD1; J: TRBJ1-2; DNA: TGCGCCAGCAGCGAGGGACAGGGGAGCTATGGCTACACCTTC; CDR3: CASSEGQGSYGYTF
V: TRBV24-1; size: few; D: .; J: TRBJ1-1; DNA: TGTGCCACCAGTGATGGGGACAAGGGGGACACTGAAGCTTTCTTT; CDR3: CATSDGDKGDTEAFF